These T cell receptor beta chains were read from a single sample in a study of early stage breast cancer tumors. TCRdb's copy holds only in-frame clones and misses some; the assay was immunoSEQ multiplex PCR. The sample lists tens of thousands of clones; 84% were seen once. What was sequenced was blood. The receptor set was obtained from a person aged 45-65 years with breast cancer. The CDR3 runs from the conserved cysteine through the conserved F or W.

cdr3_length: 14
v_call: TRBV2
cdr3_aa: CASSGRQGGSEAFF

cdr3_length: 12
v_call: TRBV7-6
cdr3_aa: CASSLTGYGYTF

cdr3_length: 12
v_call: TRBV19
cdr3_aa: CASSIGNTEAFF

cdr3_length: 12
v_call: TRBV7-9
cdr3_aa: CASSLMVEQPYF

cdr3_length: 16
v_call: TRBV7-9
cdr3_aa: CASSFQNQIIADTQYF

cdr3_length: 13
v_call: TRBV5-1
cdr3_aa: CASSNVRGTEAFF

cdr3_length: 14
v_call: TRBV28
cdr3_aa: CASSSDSFNQPQHF

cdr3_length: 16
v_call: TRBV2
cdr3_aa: CASTTSGGSGANVLTF

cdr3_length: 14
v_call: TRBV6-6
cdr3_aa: CASMIQDYSYGYTF

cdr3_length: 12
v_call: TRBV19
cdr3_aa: CASWAVGYGYTF

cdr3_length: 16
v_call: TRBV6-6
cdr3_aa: CASSSSGDLAWGGYTF

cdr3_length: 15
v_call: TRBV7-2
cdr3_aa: CASSLVPTGHQPQHF

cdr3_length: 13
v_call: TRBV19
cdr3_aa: CASSPTGGNTIYF

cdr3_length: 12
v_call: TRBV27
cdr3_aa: CASSPRGGEQYF

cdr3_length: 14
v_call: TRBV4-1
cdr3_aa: CASSQDPGGYGYTF

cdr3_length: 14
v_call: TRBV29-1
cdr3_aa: CSVLLGIANEKLFF

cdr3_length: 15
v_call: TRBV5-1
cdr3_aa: CASSSTIQVGTEAFF